Listed below are T cell receptor beta chains from one sample, sequenced in a study of shared clonotypes between healthy human individuals. Sequenced by immunoSEQ multiplex PCR; TCRdb stores in-frame clones only, minus some. The sample holds about 2.1 million clones, more than 85% seen once. Sequencing was carried out using naive CD8+ T cells from PBMCs. The receptors originated from a man aged 18 to 29 in good health. Some clones in this sample may be carry-over from other donors' samples. Both conserved end residues are part of each CDR3. The D gene is left open where the match is weak. Only some rows state a clone size, as once, few, many or a class for expanded clones.

>-|-|TRBV5-4|TRBJ2-3
TGTGCCAGCAGCTTAGCTGTACTGAAGGACGGGGGCGCAGATACGCAGTATTTT
CASSLAVLKDGGADTQYF
>-|-|TRBV10-3|TRBJ2-1
TGTGCCATCAGTGCCCTAGTAGGGGAGCAGTTCTTC
CAISALVGEQFF
>-|-|TRBV28|TRBJ2-7
TGTGCCAGCACTAGCGTTCCGGGCTACGAGCAGTACTTC
CASTSVPGYEQYF
>TRBD1|-|TRBV28|TRBJ1-1
TGTGCCAGCAGTTCCTGGGACAGGGGGCTTACTGAAGCTTTCTTT
CASSSWDRGLTEAFF
>-|-|TRBV7-9|TRBJ1-2
TGTGCCAGCAGCTTAGCAGGGAGTGACTATGGCTACACCTTC
CASSLAGSDYGYTF
>-|-|TRBV2|TRBJ2-7
TGTGCCAGCAGTGACTCGACGTACTGGGAGCAGTACTTC
CASSDSTYWEQYF
>TRBD1|-|TRBV4-1|TRBJ1-2
TGCGCCAGCAGCCACCCGACAGGGGGGGTGGGCTACACCTTC
CASSHPTGGVGYTF
>-|-|TRBV14|TRBJ2-7
TGTGCCAGCTCCGCGACAGGATCCTACGAGCAGTACTTC
CASSATGSYEQYF
>-|few|TRBV5-6|TRBJ2-2
TGTGCCAGCAGCTTTCTCCACACCGGGGAGCTGTTTTTT
CASSFLHTGELFF
>-|-|TRBV23-1|TRBJ2-3
TGCGCCAGCAGCCCCGAGGAGGATACGCAGTATTTT
CASSPEEDTQYF
>-|-|TRBV28|TRBJ1-3
TGTGCCAGCAGCCCCTCCGGTCCCTCTGGAAACACCATATATTTT
CASSPSGPSGNTIYF
>-|-|TRBV19|TRBJ2-7
TGTGCCAGTAGTATTGGTCTCTCAAGCTCCTACGAGCAGTACTTC
CASSIGLSSSYEQYF
>-|once|TRBV7-2|TRBJ2-2
TGTGCCAGCAGCTTTCCTCGCGGGACGGTGAACACCGGGGAGCTGTTTTTT
CASSFPRGTVNTGELFF
>-|-|TRBV4-2|TRBJ1-1
TGTGCCAGCAGCCACTGGGACGGTGAAGCTTTCTTT
CASSHWDGEAFF
>TRBD2|-|TRBV13|TRBJ2-1
TGTGCCAGCAGCCCGGGGGGGGAGCAGTTCTTC
CASSPGGEQFF
>-|-|TRBV13|TRBJ2-1
TGTGCCAGCAGCTTCAGGGTTTCCTACAATGAGCAGTTCTTC
CASSFRVSYNEQFF
>-|-|TRBV14|TRBJ2-1
TGTGCCAGCAGCCAGGCGGAGTATTCCTACAATGAGCAGTTCTTC
CASSQAEYSYNEQFF
>-|-|TRBV4-1|TRBJ2-7
TGCGCCAGCAGCCAAGTTGGTCGGAACTACGAGCAGTACTTC
CASSQVGRNYEQYF
>-|-|TRBV29-1|TRBJ2-3
TGCAGCGTTGAAGATCAGACGTGGGGAGGAAGGAGCGGGAGCACAGATACGCAGTATTTT
CSVEDQTWGGRSGSTDTQYF
>-|-|TRBV28|TRBJ2-6
TGTGCCAGCAGCCCGCTCGGGGTCTCTCGATTCTATGGGGCCAACGTCCTGACTTTC
CASSPLGVSRFYGANVLTF
>-|few|TRBV7-9|TRBJ1-1
TGTGCCAGCAGCCCGACACAAAACACTGAAGCTTTCTTT
CASSPTQNTEAFF
>-|-|TRBV19|TRBJ2-5
TGTGCCAGTAGTCTTGGCGCCGGGGGAGAGACCCAGTACTTC
CASSLGAGGETQYF